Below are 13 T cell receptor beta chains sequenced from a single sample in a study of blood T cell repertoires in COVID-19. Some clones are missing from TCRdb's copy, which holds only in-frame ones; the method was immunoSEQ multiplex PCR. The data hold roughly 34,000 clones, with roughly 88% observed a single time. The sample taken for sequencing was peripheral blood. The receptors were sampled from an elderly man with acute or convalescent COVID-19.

CDR3 sequence (DNA): TGTGCCAGTAGTACAACTCAGGGAGGCGGGTCACCCCTCCACTTT. This encodes CASSTTQGGGSPLHF. The chain joins TRBV19 to TRBJ1-6; D might be TRBD1 (5 bases). CDR3 length: 15 amino acids. The germline CDR1 and CDR2 sequences are LNHDA and SQIVND (reference sequence). Trimming took 4 bases from V and 10 from J, leaving 17 bases between them.

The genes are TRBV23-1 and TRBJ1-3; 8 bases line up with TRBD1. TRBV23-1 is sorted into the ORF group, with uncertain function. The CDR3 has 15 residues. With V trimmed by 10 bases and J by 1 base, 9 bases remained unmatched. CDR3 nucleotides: TGCGCCAACTTTGGACAGGGAAAGTCTGGAAACACCATATATTTT. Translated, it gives CANFGQGKSGNTIYF.

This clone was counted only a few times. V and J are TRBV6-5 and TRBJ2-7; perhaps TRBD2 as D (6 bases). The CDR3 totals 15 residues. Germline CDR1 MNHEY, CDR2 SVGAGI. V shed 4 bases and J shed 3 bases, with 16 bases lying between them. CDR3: CASSSLGRRGYEQYF. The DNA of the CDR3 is TGTGCCAGCAGTTCCCTGGGACGGCGGGGCTACGAGCAGTACTTC.

CDR3 sequence (DNA): TGTGCCAGCAGCTTCAATAGGGGGCGGGAGACCCAGTACTTC. Protein product: CASSFNRGRETQYF. The chain is built from TRBV5-6 and TRBJ2-5, with 7 positions matching TRBD1. The CDR3 runs to 14 residues. The ends lost 2 bases at V and 5 bases at J; junction bases unmatched: 6. Germline V CDR1 and CDR2: SGHDT, YYEEEE.

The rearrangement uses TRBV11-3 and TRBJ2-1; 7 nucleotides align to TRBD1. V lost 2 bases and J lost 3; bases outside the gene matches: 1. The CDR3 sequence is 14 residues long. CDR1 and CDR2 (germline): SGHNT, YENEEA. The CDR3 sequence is CASSLNRGYNEQFF. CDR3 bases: TGTGCCAGCAGCTTAAACAGGGGCTACAATGAGCAGTTCTTC.

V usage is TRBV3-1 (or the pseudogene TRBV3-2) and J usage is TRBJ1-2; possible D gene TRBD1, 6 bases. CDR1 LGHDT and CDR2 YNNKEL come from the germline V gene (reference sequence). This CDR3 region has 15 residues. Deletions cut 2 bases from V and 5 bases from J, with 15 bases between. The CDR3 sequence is CASSQPQGGRYGYTF. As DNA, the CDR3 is TGTGCCAGCAGCCAACCACAGGGAGGGAGGTATGGCTACACCTTC.

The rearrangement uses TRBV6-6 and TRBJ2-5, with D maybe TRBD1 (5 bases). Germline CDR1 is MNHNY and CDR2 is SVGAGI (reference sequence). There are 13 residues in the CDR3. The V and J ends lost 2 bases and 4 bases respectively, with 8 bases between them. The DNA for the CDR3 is TGTGCCAGCAGTTACGACAGCTTAGAGACCCAGTACTTC. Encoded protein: CASSYDSLETQYF.

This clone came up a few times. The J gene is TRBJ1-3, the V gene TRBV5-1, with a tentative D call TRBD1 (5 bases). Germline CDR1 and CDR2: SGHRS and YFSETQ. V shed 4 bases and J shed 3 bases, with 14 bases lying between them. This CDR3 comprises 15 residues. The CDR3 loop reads CASSANTGLGNTIYF. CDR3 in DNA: TGCGCCAGCAGCGCCAACACGGGACTTGGAAACACCATATATTTT.

Here the CDR3 DNA reads TGTGCCAGCAGCTTAAGTAGCGGGGGGAGAGGCGAGCAGTACTTC. Its translation is CASSLSSGGRGEQYF. The genes are TRBV7-8 and TRBJ2-7; 10 bases line up with TRBD2. The CDR3 extends over 15 amino acids. V lost 2 bases and J lost 6; bases outside the gene matches: 7. From germline, CDR1 is SGHVS and CDR2 FQNEAQ.

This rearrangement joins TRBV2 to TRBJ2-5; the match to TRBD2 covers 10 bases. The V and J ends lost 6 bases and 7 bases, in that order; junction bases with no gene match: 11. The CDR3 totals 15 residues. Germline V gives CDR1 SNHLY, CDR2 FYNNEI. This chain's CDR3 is CASSGPSSGGGTQYF. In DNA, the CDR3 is TGTGCCAGCAGCGGCCCTTCTAGCGGGGGTGGGACCCAGTACTTC.

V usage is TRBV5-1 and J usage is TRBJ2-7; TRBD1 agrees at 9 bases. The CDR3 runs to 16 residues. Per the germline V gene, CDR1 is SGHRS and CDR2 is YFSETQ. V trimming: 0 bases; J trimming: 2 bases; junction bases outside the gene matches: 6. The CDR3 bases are TGCGCCAGCAGCTTGGCTGGGACAGGGTCCCCCTACGAGCAGTACTTC. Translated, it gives CASSLAGTGSPYEQYF. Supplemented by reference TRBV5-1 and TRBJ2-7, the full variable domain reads KAGVTQTPRYLIKTRGQQVTLSCSPISGHRSVSWYQQTPGQGLQFLFEYFSETQRNKGNFPGRFSGRQFSNSRSEMNVSTLELGDSALYLCASSLAGTGSPYEQYFGPGTRLTVT.

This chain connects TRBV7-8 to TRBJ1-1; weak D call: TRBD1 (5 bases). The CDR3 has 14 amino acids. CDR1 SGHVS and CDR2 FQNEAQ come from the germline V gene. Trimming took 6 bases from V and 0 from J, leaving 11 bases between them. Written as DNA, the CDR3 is TGTGCCAGCAGTCCAGGGTTTTTGAACACTGAAGCTTTCTTT. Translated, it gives CASSPGFLNTEAFF.

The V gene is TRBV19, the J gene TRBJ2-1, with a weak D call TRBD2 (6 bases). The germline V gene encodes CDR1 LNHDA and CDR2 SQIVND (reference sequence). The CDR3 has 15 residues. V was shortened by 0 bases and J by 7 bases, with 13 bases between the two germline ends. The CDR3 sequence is CASSIEAVRGNEQFF. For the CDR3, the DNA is TGTGCCAGTAGTATAGAGGCCGTCCGGGGGAATGAGCAGTTCTTC. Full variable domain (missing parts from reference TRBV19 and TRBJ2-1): DGGITQSPKYLFRKEGQNVTLSCEQNLNHDAMYWYRQDPGQGLRLIYYSQIVNDFQKGDIAEGYSVSREKKESFPLTVTSAQKNPTAFYLCASSIEAVRGNEQFFGPGTRLTVL.